This entry describes one TCR beta chain. The length of the CDR3 is 17 residues. Germline V gene lookup returns CDR1 SGHAT and CDR2 FQNNGV. The J segment lost 2 bases and the V segment lost 1 base, leaving 7 bases of the junction unmatched. The record originates from a study of control samples from healthy donors and cancer patients. TCRdb keeps only in-frame clones here, not all; method: immunoSEQ multiplex PCR. Of about 100,000 clones in the sample, about 88% were seen once. This TCR was sampled from a woman in her fifties or sixties in good health. Sequencing was carried out using blood. V and J are TRBV11-2 and TRBJ2-2, with 7 nucleotides matching TRBD2. The CDR3 sequence: CASSLVFRTRNTGELFF. The CDR3 region has the DNA TGTGCCAGCAGCTTAGTTTTTAGGACTAGAAACACCGGGGAGCTGTTTTTT.